This paragraph covers one TCR beta chain sequence. The data belong to a study of T cell changes during pregnancy in multiple sclerosis. Trimming took off 6 bases at V and 4 bases at J, with 17 bases between the two ends. Germline V lookup: CDR1 MNHNS, CDR2 SASEGT. CDR3 length equals 15 residues. Sequencing was performed with immunoSEQ multiplex PCR; in TCRdb, only in-frame clones are kept and a portion is missing. The sample has under 90,000 clones; roughly 90% are singletons. The TCR sequence derives from a female donor in good health, enrolled as a control in a pregnancy study. Sequenced material: peripheral blood, taken after pregnancy. This rearrangement joins TRBV6-1 to TRBJ2-3, with D tentatively TRBD2 (6 bases). This CDR3 reads CASRVGLLSADTQYF. The CDR3 DNA is TGTGCCAGCAGGGTGGGACTGCTGAGCGCAGATACGCAGTATTTT.